These T cell receptor beta chains were read from a single sample in a study of OX40 agonist ivuxolimab in advanced cancers. Profiled with immunoSEQ multiplex PCR; TCRdb holds only in-frame clones, not every one. Among roughly 76,000 clones listed, roughly nine tenths were seen once. Sequencing used CD4+ or CD8+ T cells sorted from blood, obtained in a trial of the OX40 agonist ivuxolimab. All receptors derive from an adult with an advanced solid tumor such as melanoma, head and neck, liver or kidney cancer. The CDR3 runs from the conserved cysteine through the conserved F or W. The order of the fields is CDR3 DNA, CDR3 protein, clone size, J gene, D gene, V gene. A D gene is named only where the DNA matches it firmly. The size field is filled for only some rows; it gives once, few, many or a size class.

CDR3 DNA: TGTGCCTATAGGGCGAACTATGGCTACACCTTC
CDR3 protein: CAYRANYGYTF
clone size: .
J gene: TRBJ1-2
D gene: .
V gene: TRBV5-4

CDR3 DNA: TGTGCCAGCAGTTACGTCGGGGTCCCCGGGGAGCTGTTTTTT
CDR3 protein: CASSYVGVPGELFF
clone size: .
J gene: TRBJ2-2
D gene: .
V gene: TRBV6-6

CDR3 DNA: TGTGCCAGCAGCTATCCCGGGGGGATAAACACCGGGGAGCTGTTTTTT
CDR3 protein: CASSYPGGINTGELFF
clone size: .
J gene: TRBJ2-2
D gene: TRBD2
V gene: TRBV5-5

CDR3 DNA: TGTGCCAGCAGTTACTCGATTCTTAGGGAGCTGTTTTTT
CDR3 protein: CASSYSILRELFF
clone size: once
J gene: TRBJ2-2
D gene: .
V gene: TRBV6-5

CDR3 DNA: TGTGCCAGCAGCAAAGAGAGGTACGAGCAGTACTTC
CDR3 protein: CASSKERYEQYF
clone size: .
J gene: TRBJ2-7
D gene: .
V gene: TRBV21-1

CDR3 DNA: TGTGCCAGCAGTGCAGGATTCAATCAGCCCCAGCATTTT
CDR3 protein: CASSAGFNQPQHF
clone size: .
J gene: TRBJ1-5
D gene: .
V gene: TRBV2

CDR3 DNA: TGTGCCACCAAAGGACTAGCGTACACAGATACGCAGTATTTT
CDR3 protein: CATKGLAYTDTQYF
clone size: .
J gene: TRBJ2-3
D gene: TRBD2
V gene: TRBV4-2

CDR3 DNA: TGTGCCAGCAGCTTGGAGGGGGTGGAGGGGGCCAACGTCCTGACTTTC
CDR3 protein: CASSLEGVEGANVLTF
clone size: .
J gene: TRBJ2-6
D gene: .
V gene: TRBV5-4

CDR3 DNA: TGTGCCAGCAGCGTCGAGACCGGGGAGCTGTTTTTT
CDR3 protein: CASSVETGELFF
clone size: .
J gene: TRBJ2-2
D gene: .
V gene: TRBV9

CDR3 DNA: TGTGCCAGCAGTATACGGCCCGGCAATGAGCAGTTCTTC
CDR3 protein: CASSIRPGNEQFF
clone size: .
J gene: TRBJ2-1
D gene: .
V gene: TRBV2

CDR3 DNA: TGTGCCAGCAGCTGGCCGGGGCAGGGGATGCGCGAGCAGTACTTC
CDR3 protein: CASSWPGQGMREQYF
clone size: .
J gene: TRBJ2-7
D gene: .
V gene: TRBV13

CDR3 DNA: TGCGCCAGCAGCTTCAGCGGGGGAACGAACACCGGGGAGCTGTTTTTT
CDR3 protein: CASSFSGGTNTGELFF
clone size: .
J gene: TRBJ2-2
D gene: TRBD2
V gene: TRBV5-1

CDR3 DNA: TGTGCCAGTAGGCTCTCCTACAGGTTTCCCTACGAGCAGTACTTC
CDR3 protein: CASRLSYRFPYEQYF
clone size: few
J gene: TRBJ2-7
D gene: .
V gene: TRBV19

CDR3 DNA: TGTGCCAGCAGTGAAGGGATGGCTAACTATGGCTACACCTTC
CDR3 protein: CASSEGMANYGYTF
clone size: .
J gene: TRBJ1-2
D gene: .
V gene: TRBV6-1

CDR3 DNA: TGTGCCAGCAAAGCGGGTGGCCACGAGCAGTACTTC
CDR3 protein: CASKAGGHEQYF
clone size: once
J gene: TRBJ2-7
D gene: .
V gene: TRBV7-8

CDR3 DNA: TGTGCCAGCAGCGTCTCCCCCGGACAGGGCCACGAGCAGTACTTC
CDR3 protein: CASSVSPGQGHEQYF
clone size: .
J gene: TRBJ2-7
D gene: TRBD1
V gene: TRBV9

CDR3 DNA: TGTGCCAGCAGTTCTATAGACAGGACCCCCACAGATACGCAGTATTTT
CDR3 protein: CASSSIDRTPTDTQYF
clone size: .
J gene: TRBJ2-3
D gene: .
V gene: TRBV27

CDR3 DNA: TGTGCCAGCAGGCAAGAAGCGCGAGATACGCAGTATTTT
CDR3 protein: CASRQEARDTQYF
clone size: .
J gene: TRBJ2-3
D gene: .
V gene: TRBV7-2

CDR3 DNA: TGCGCCAGCGTTCGGCATCGTGACGAGCAGTACTTC
CDR3 protein: CASVRHRDEQYF
clone size: .
J gene: TRBJ2-7
D gene: .
V gene: TRBV23-1

CDR3 DNA: TGCGCCAGCAGCGCCCCAGGACAGGGCTACTATGGCTACACCTTC
CDR3 protein: CASSAPGQGYYGYTF
clone size: .
J gene: TRBJ1-2
D gene: TRBD1
V gene: TRBV4-1

CDR3 DNA: TGTGCCAGCAGTTTTCTCTCCTTTGCGAACACCGGGGAGCTGTTTTTT
CDR3 protein: CASSFLSFANTGELFF
clone size: .
J gene: TRBJ2-2
D gene: .
V gene: TRBV27

CDR3 DNA: TGTGCTAGTGTACCGGGAGGGTACAATGAGCAGTTCTTC
CDR3 protein: CASVPGGYNEQFF
clone size: once
J gene: TRBJ2-1
D gene: TRBD2
V gene: TRBV12-5

CDR3 DNA: TGTGCCAGCAGCAACACCGGGGAGCTGTTTTTT
CDR3 protein: CASSNTGELFF
clone size: .
J gene: TRBJ2-2
D gene: .
V gene: TRBV6-6

CDR3 DNA: TGTGCCATCAGTGATACGGAGCGGGGGCCTAACACCGGGGAGCTGTTTTTT
CDR3 protein: CAISDTERGPNTGELFF
clone size: .
J gene: TRBJ2-2
D gene: TRBD2
V gene: TRBV10-3

CDR3 DNA: TGTGCCAGCGACGGCTCTGGGGCCAACGTCCTGACTTTC
CDR3 protein: CASDGSGANVLTF
clone size: few
J gene: TRBJ2-6
D gene: .
V gene: TRBV13

CDR3 DNA: TGTGCCAGCAGCTTAGGATCGGGGGCGGGGAGCTATGGCTACACCTTC
CDR3 protein: CASSLGSGAGSYGYTF
clone size: .
J gene: TRBJ1-2
D gene: .
V gene: TRBV7-9

CDR3 DNA: TGTGCCAGCAGCCTAGGACAGGGGGGATATGAGCAGTTCTTC
CDR3 protein: CASSLGQGGYEQFF
clone size: .
J gene: TRBJ2-1
D gene: TRBD1
V gene: TRBV5-4

CDR3 DNA: TGTGCCAGCAGCAGGCAAGGTGAAAAACTGTTTTTT
CDR3 protein: CASSRQGEKLFF
clone size: .
J gene: TRBJ1-4
D gene: .
V gene: TRBV5-4

CDR3 DNA: TGTGCCAGTAGCCTCGGGATGCATACGCAGTATTTT
CDR3 protein: CASSLGMHTQYF
clone size: .
J gene: TRBJ2-3
D gene: .
V gene: TRBV19

CDR3 DNA: TGTGCCAGCCTAAGGGGCCTCGATGGCTACACCTTC
CDR3 protein: CASLRGLDGYTF
clone size: once
J gene: TRBJ1-2
D gene: .
V gene: TRBV6-6

CDR3 DNA: TGCGCCAGCAGCCAAGAGGGAGGGAACTACAATGAGCAGTTCTTC
CDR3 protein: CASSQEGGNYNEQFF
clone size: once
J gene: TRBJ2-1
D gene: TRBD2
V gene: TRBV4-1

CDR3 DNA: TGTGCCAGCAGCTACGACAGGGTATACGAGCAGTACTTC
CDR3 protein: CASSYDRVYEQYF
clone size: .
J gene: TRBJ2-7
D gene: TRBD1
V gene: TRBV7-6

CDR3 DNA: TGTGCCAGCAGCTTGGCGGCGGGACAGGGCCGGAACACCATATATTTT
CDR3 protein: CASSLAAGQGRNTIYF
clone size: .
J gene: TRBJ1-3
D gene: TRBD1
V gene: TRBV5-6

CDR3 DNA: TGCGCCAGCAGCCAAGAGACCGGGACAGGGGGCCAAGGCTACACCTTC
CDR3 protein: CASSQETGTGGQGYTF
clone size: once
J gene: TRBJ1-2
D gene: TRBD1
V gene: TRBV4-1

CDR3 DNA: TGCGCCAGCAGCCAAGATTGGGAGACAGGGGGCCTTAAGAACACTGAAGCTTTCTTT
CDR3 protein: CASSQDWETGGLKNTEAFF
clone size: .
J gene: TRBJ1-1
D gene: TRBD1
V gene: TRBV4-3

CDR3 DNA: TGCAGCGTTGTAGTGGGGGGAGGAAAGACCCAGTACTTC
CDR3 protein: CSVVVGGGKTQYF
clone size: .
J gene: TRBJ2-5
D gene: .
V gene: TRBV29-1

CDR3 DNA: TGTGCCAGCAGTTGGGGACAGGGTTCCTACAATGAGCAGTTCTTC
CDR3 protein: CASSWGQGSYNEQFF
clone size: .
J gene: TRBJ2-1
D gene: TRBD1
V gene: TRBV27

CDR3 DNA: TGTGCCAGCAGCCAAGGAGTGGAAGTTCTTGGGGCCAACGTCCTGACTTTC
CDR3 protein: CASSQGVEVLGANVLTF
clone size: .
J gene: TRBJ2-6
D gene: .
V gene: TRBV4-2

CDR3 DNA: TGTGCCAGCAGCGATAGCAATCAGCCCCAGCATTTT
CDR3 protein: CASSDSNQPQHF
clone size: few
J gene: TRBJ1-5
D gene: .
V gene: TRBV2

CDR3 DNA: TGTGCCAGCAGCCTAGGTGGGGGAGGTTACGAGCAGTACTTC
CDR3 protein: CASSLGGGGYEQYF
clone size: .
J gene: TRBJ2-7
D gene: .
V gene: TRBV11-2

CDR3 DNA: TGTGCCAGCAGTTACTCAAGCCAAGCTTTCTTT
CDR3 protein: CASSYSSQAFF
clone size: .
J gene: TRBJ1-1
D gene: .
V gene: TRBV6-5